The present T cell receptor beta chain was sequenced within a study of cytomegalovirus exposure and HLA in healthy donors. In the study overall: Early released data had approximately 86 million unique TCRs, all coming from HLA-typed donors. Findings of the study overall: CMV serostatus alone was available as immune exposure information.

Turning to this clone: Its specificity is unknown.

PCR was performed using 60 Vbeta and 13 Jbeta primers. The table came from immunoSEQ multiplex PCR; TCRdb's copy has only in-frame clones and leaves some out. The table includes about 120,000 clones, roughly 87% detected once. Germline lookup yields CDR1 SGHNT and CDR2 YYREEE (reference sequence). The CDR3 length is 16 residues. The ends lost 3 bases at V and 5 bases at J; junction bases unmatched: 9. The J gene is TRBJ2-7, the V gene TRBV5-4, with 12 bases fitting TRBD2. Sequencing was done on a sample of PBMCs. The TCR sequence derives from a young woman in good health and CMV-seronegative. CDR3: CASSWTSGALQHEQYF. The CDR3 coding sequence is TGTGCCAGCAGCTGGACTAGCGGGGCCCTTCAGCACGAGCAGTACTTC.